The 17 T cell receptor beta chains below were found in one sample sequenced in a study of PD-L1 blockade in urothelial cancer (TCRdb year 2017). Library preparation employed the immunoSEQ multiplex PCR assay. TCRdb limited this immuneACCESS table to in-frame rearrangements with V and J called. A share of clones is missing; checked studies link under half to unresolved V genes, and the rest is unexplained. In this sample the table shows some 44,000 clones, about 84% of which occur a single time. The top ten constitute roughly 15% of the sample. The time point label here, explained by the study, means: pretreatment peripheral blood. The sample here was PBMCs, taken around atezolizumab (anti-PD-L1) treatment. The receptors were gathered from a man in his sixties with urothelial cancer.

V and J are TRBV5-4 and TRBJ1-3; TRBD1 matches 7 bases. This CDR3 region has 14 residues. V lost 4 bases to trimming and J lost 2 bases; unmatched junction nucleotides: 3. Looked up from germline, CDR1 is SGHNT and CDR2 is YYREEE (reference sequence). The CDR3 spells CASSERGPGNTIYF. The CDR3 nucleotides are TGTGCCAGCAGCGAGAGGGGGCCTGGAAACACCATATATTTT.

The chain carries TRBV6-4 and TRBJ1-2, with D possibly matching TRBD1 (6 bases). The V end lost 2 bases, the J end lost 8 bases, and 15 bases lay between the germline ends. Germline V gene data show CDR1 as MRHNA and CDR2 as SNTAGT. The CDR3 sequence is 14 residues long. The DNA for the CDR3 is TGTGCCAGCAGTGACCGTCAGGGGACCAGCGGCTACACCTTC. Encoded protein: CASSDRQGTSGYTF.

V gene TRBV11-2 combines with J gene TRBJ1-1, with TRBD1 identical over 9 bases. V lost 3 bases to trimming and J lost 6 bases; unmatched junction nucleotides: 17. This CDR3 is built from 18 residues. Germline V gene data show CDR1 as SGHAT and CDR2 as FQNNGV. CDR3 region: CASSFGHPLQGAFSEAFF. DNA for the CDR3: TGTGCCAGCAGCTTTGGGCACCCCTTACAGGGGGCGTTTTCTGAAGCTTTCTTT.

The chain combines TRBV28 with TRBJ2-1; TRBD1 is a possible D gene (6 bases). Germline loops: CDR1 MDHEN, CDR2 SYDVKM. Trimming removed 5 bases at V and 6 bases at J, with 14 bases between. This CDR3 region has 14 residues. The CDR3 loop reads CASSPSWTANEQFF. CDR3 sequence (DNA): TGTGCCAGCAGTCCCTCCTGGACAGCCAATGAGCAGTTCTTC.

This chain joins TRBV4-2 and TRBJ2-7, with D possibly matching TRBD2 (5 bases). Germline lookup yields CDR1 LGHNA and CDR2 YNFKEQ. The V end lost 5 bases, the J end lost 7 bases, and 30 bases lay between the germline ends. The length of the CDR3 is 18 residues. This CDR3 is CASSKGTGKGLGSEEQYF. In DNA form, the CDR3 reads TGTGCCAGCAGCAAAGGAACGGGAAAAGGGCTAGGGTCGGAAGAGCAGTACTTC.

V is TRBV15 and J is TRBJ1-2, with 8 bases that match TRBD1. The ends lost 3 bases at V and 5 bases at J; junction bases unmatched: 5. Germline V gene data show CDR1 as LNHNV and CDR2 as YYDKDF (reference sequence). CDR3 length equals 14 residues. CDR3 nucleotides: TGTGCCACCAGCAGCGGACAGGGTGGATATGGCTACACCTTC. This codes for CATSSGQGGYGYTF.

The chain couples TRBV21-1 to TRBJ1-1; TRBD1 is the table's D call, not checked against the DNA. TRBV21-1 is shown as a pseudogene. The CDR3 has 14 residues. The CDR3 DNA follows: TGTGCCAGCAGCAAAGCCCCCAGGAACACTGAAGCTTTCTTT. It yields the protein CASSKAPRNTEAFF.

This chain links TRBV5-4 with TRBJ2-3; D is perhaps TRBD2 (5 bases). V dropped 6 bases and J dropped 3 bases, with 14 bases sitting between them. The CDR3 extends over 14 amino acids. CDR1 and CDR2 from the germline V gene are SGHNT and YYREEE (reference sequence). The CDR3 loop reads CASNLGSSTDTQYF. The CDR3 coding sequence is TGTGCCAGCAACCTTGGGAGTAGTACAGATACGCAGTATTTT.

The sample holds a few counts of this clone. This chain connects TRBV9 to TRBJ2-3; D is possibly TRBD2 (6 bases). The CDR3 contains 15 residues. Deletions cut 6 bases from V and 0 bases from J, with 14 bases between. CDR1 is SGDLS and CDR2 is YYNGEE in the germline V gene. Here the CDR3 reads CASTHGLASTDTQYF. The CDR3, as DNA: TGTGCCAGCACCCATGGGCTAGCGAGCACAGATACGCAGTATTTT.

The chain uses TRBV30 and TRBJ2-1; TRBD2 is a possible D gene (5 bases). The CDR3 consists of 13 residues. CDR1 and CDR2 from the germline V gene are GTSNPN and SVGIG (reference sequence). The ends were cut back, 5 bases at V and 10 bases at J, with 18 bases in the middle. In DNA form, the CDR3 reads TGTGCCTGGGGCCTAGTGCGTTCGGGAGAGCAGTTCTTC. This sequence encodes CAWGLVRSGEQFF.

The chain employs TRBV27 and TRBJ1-6; D gene unclear. Deletions cut 5 bases from V and 7 bases from J, with 21 bases between. Germline CDR1 MNHEY, CDR2 SMNVEV (reference sequence). This CDR3 contains 17 residues. CDR3 bases: TGTGCCAGCAGTGCGAGACCGGGAACCCTTCGAAATTCACCCCTCCACTTT. It specifies CASSARPGTLRNSPLHF.

The V and J genes are TRBV25-1 and TRBJ2-1; D is ambiguous. Per germline, CDR1 MGHDK and CDR2 SYGVNS. CDR3 length: 14 residues. V was clipped by 2 bases and J by 0 bases, with 5 bases between them. DNA for the CDR3: TGTGCCAGCAGTGAACTGAGCTCCTACAATGAGCAGTTCTTC. Protein product: CASSELSSYNEQFF.

This sequence joins TRBV11-2 and TRBJ2-7, with TRBD2 as a possible D gene (6 bases). Germline V gene data show CDR1 as SGHAT and CDR2 as FQNNGV. V was shortened by 3 bases and J by 2 bases, with 11 bases between the two germline ends. CDR3 length equals 14 residues. The CDR3 DNA is TGTGCCAGCAGCTTTGGGGGGTTCGCCTACGAGCAGTACTTC. Amino acids: CASSFGGFAYEQYF.

The chain has TRBV5-1 and TRBJ2-2; D is possibly TRBD2 (7 bases). The germline V gene has CDR1 SGHRS and CDR2 YFSETQ. There are 15 residues in the CDR3. V lost 6 bases and J 2 bases, leaving 14 bases between the germline ends. The CDR3 coding sequence is TGCGCCAGCACCGACGGGGGGCCCAACACCGGGGAGCTGTTTTTT. Residues: CASTDGGPNTGELFF. Complete variable domain (other parts from reference TRBV5-1 and TRBJ2-2): KAGVTQTPRYLIKTRGQQVTLSCSPISGHRSVSWYQQTPGQGLQFLFEYFSETQRNKGNFPGRFSGRQFSNSRSEMNVSTLELGDSALYLCASTDGGPNTGELFFGEGSRLTVL.

The chain carries TRBV25-1 and TRBJ1-4; tentatively, D is TRBD1 (6 bases). This CDR3 region has 16 residues. The V gene's germline CDR1 is MGHDK and CDR2 SYGVNS. Trimming pared 6 bases from V and 7 bases from J, leaving 21 bases between. CDR3 nucleotides: TGTGCCAGCAGGATCGCCACCGGGGCAGGGGTTGAAAAACTGTTTTTT. Translated, it gives CASRIATGAGVEKLFF.

The rearrangement uses TRBV10-3 and TRBJ1-4; 9 bases fit TRBD1. With V trimmed by 11 bases and J by 10 bases, 5 bases remained unmatched. Looked up from germline, CDR1 is ENHRY and CDR2 is SYGVKD. The CDR3 extends over 11 amino acids. The CDR3 region has the DNA TGTGCCTCCCGGACAGGGGCAAAACTGTTTTTT. Translating gives CASRTGAKLFF.

This chain joins TRBV2 and TRBJ2-6, with 9 bases identical to TRBD1. The germline gives CDR1 SNHLY, CDR2 FYNNEI. Unmatched junction bases numbered 2, after V lost 6 bases and J lost 2 bases. The CDR3 consists of 15 residues. CDR3 sequence: CASRRDRAGANVLTF. CDR3 DNA sequence: TGTGCCAGCAGGAGGGACAGGGCTGGGGCCAACGTCCTGACTTTC.